The TCR beta chain described here comes from a study of T cell changes during pregnancy in multiple sclerosis. This CDR3 is built from 16 residues. The ends lost 4 bases at V and 3 bases at J; junction bases unmatched: 6. Germline CDR1 LGHNA, CDR2 YSLEER. Method: immunoSEQ multiplex PCR; TCRdb's copy keeps in-frame clones and lacks some. This sample has around 21,000 clones, with roughly 91% found just once. Material: CD8+ T cells from peripheral blood mononuclear cells, obtained in the first trimester of pregnancy. This receptor was obtained from a female donor with multiple sclerosis, enrolled in a pregnancy study. This chain joins TRBV4-3 and TRBJ2-1, with TRBD2 matching 10 bases. CDR3 coding DNA: TGCGCCAGCAGCCCTATACTAGCGGGACGCTACAATGAGCAGTTCTTC. Protein product: CASSPILAGRYNEQFF.